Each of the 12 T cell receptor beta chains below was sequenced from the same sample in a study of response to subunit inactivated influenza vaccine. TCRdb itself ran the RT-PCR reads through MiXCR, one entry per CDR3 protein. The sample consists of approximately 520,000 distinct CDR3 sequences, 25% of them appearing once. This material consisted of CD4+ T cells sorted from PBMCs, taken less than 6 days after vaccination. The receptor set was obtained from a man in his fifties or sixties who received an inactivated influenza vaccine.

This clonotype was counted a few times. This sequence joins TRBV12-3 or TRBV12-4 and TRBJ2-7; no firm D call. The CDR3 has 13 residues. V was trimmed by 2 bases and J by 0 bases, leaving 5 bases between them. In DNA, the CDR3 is TGTGCCAGCAGTTTAATCCCCTCCTACGAGCAGTACTTC. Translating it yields CASSLIPSYEQYF.

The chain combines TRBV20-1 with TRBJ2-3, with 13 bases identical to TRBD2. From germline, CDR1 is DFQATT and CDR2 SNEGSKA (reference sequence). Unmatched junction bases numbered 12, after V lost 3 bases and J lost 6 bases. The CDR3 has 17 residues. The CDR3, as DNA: TGCAGTGCTAGGTTGGGACTAGCGGGATATAATTTGGATACGCAGTATTTT. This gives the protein CSARLGLAGYNLDTQYF.

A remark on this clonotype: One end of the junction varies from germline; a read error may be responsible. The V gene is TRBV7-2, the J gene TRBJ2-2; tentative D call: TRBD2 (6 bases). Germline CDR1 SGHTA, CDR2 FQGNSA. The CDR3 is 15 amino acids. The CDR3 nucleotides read TGTGCCAGCAGCTTCGACAGACCACTCACCGGGGAGGTGTTTTTT. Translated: CASSFDRPLTGEVFF.

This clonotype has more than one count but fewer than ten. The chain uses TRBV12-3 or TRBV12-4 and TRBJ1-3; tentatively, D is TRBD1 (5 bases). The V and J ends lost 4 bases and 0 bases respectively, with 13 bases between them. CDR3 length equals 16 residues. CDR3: CASSWNPQGSGNTIYF. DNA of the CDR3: TGTGCCAGCAGTTGGAACCCTCAGGGCTCTGGAAACACCATATATTTT.

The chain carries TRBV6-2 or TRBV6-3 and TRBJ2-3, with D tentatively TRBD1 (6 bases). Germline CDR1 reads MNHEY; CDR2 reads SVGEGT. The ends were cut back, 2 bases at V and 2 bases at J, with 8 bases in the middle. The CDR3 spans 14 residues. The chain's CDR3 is CASSYRDTTDTQYF. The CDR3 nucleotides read TGTGCCAGCAGTTACCGGGACACCACAGATACGCAGTATTTT.

The CDR3 coding sequence is TGCGCCAGCAGCCCATTCGGGACAGGGACAGATACGCAGTATTTT. Its translation is CASSPFGTGTDTQYF. This chain joins TRBV4-1 and TRBJ2-3, with TRBD1 matching 9 bases. Germline V CDR1 and CDR2: MGHRA, YSYEKL. The trim removed 4 bases at V and 3 bases at J, leaving 5 bases unmatched. The CDR3 sequence is 15 residues long.

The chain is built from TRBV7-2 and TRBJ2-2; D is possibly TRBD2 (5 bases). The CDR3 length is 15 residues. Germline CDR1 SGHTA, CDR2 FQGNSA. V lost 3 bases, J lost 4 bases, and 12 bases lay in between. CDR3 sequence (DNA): TGTGCCAGCAGCTTCCGGACCGCGGGCACCGGGGAGCTGTTTTTT. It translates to CASSFRTAGTGELFF.

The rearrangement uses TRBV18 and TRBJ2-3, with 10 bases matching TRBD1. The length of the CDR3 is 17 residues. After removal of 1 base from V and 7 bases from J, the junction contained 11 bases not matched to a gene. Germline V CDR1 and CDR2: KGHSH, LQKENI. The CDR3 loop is CASSPRTSGTGANTQYF. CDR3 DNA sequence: TGTGCCAGCTCACCACGAACTTCCGGGACAGGGGCAAATACGCAGTATTTT.

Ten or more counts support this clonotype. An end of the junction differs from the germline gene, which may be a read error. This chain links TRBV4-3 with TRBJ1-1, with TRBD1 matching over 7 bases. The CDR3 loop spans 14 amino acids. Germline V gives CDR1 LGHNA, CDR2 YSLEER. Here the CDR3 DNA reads TGTGCCAGCAGCCAAGACAGGGTGAACACTGAAGCTTTCTTT. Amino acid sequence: CASSQDRVNTEAFF.

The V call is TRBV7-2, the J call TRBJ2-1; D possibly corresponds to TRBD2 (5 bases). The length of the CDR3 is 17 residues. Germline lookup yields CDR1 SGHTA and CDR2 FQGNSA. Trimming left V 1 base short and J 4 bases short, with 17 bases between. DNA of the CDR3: TGTGCCAGCAGCTTAGGGTCTCGGGGTTCCCAATACAATGAGCAGTTCTTC. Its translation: CASSLGSRGSQYNEQFF.

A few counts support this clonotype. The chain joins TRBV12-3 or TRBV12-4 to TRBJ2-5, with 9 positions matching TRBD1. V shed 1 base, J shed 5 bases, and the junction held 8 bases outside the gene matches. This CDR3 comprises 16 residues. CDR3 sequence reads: CASSLDTGTGLETQYF. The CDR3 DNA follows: TGTGCCAGCAGTTTAGATACCGGGACAGGGCTGGAGACCCAGTACTTC.

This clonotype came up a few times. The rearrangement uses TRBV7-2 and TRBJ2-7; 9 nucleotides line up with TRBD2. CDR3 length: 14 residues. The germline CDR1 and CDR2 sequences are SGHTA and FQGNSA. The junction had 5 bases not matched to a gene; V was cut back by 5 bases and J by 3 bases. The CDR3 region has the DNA TGTGCCAGCAGCCTTAGCGGGAGCATCTACGAGCAGTACTTC. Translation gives CASSLSGSIYEQYF.